Reported below is one TCR beta chain. This sample is part of a study of blood T cell repertoires in COVID-19. Study-wide context: COVID-19 samples collected from the United States, Italy and Spain covered acute and convalescent phases.

Using immunoSEQ multiplex PCR, the repertoire was profiled, and TCRdb retains in-frame clones only, with some absent. The sample gives 250,000 to 300,000 clones, 70% to 90% of which show up once; roughly a sixth is in the top ten. Each recovered donor of Cohort 3 presented with two negative PCRs, clearance, or symptom resolution. Input material: PBMCs or T cells enriched from blood (not recorded which). This clonotype was sampled from a man younger than 35 who had recovered from COVID-19.

DNA for the CDR3: TGTGCCAGCAGCCAAGTCCGGGGGAGGACTGAAGCTTTCTTT. It translates to CASSQVRGRTEAFF. The rearrangement joins TRBV14 to TRBJ1-1, with a tentative D call TRBD1 (5 bases). Germline V CDR1 and CDR2: SGHDN, FVKESK. The CDR3 is 14 amino acids. V was cut by 1 base and J by 5 bases, with 11 bases left in between.